The 2 T cell receptor beta chains presented below share a single source sample, sequenced in a study of T cells in narcolepsy. The assay was immunoSEQ multiplex PCR, and TCRdb's table has in-frame clones only and misses some. The table shows over 30,000 clones, with about 85% occurring only once. The sequenced sample consisted of CD45RA- memory CD4+ T cells from PBMCs. The receptors stem from a human donor with narcolepsy.

The V call is TRBV6-1, the J call TRBJ2-1; 14 bases fit TRBD2. With 6 bases clipped from V and 6 bases from J, the junction kept 1 base outside the gene matches. The CDR3 runs 14 residues. Germline lookup yields CDR1 MNHNS and CDR2 SASEGT. CDR3 sequence: CASSGLAGGNEQFF. In DNA, the CDR3 is TGTGCCAGCAGCGGACTAGCGGGAGGCAATGAGCAGTTCTTC.

The chain carries TRBV5-1 and TRBJ1-1; D is unresolved. CDR1 SGHRS and CDR2 YFSETQ come from the germline V gene. The CDR3 is made up of 14 amino acids. Trimming took off 0 bases at V and 4 bases at J, with 10 bases between the two ends. As DNA, the CDR3 is TGCGCCAGCAGCTTGGATGGAATTAGCACTGAAGCTTTCTTT. Protein: CASSLDGISTEAFF. Supplemented by reference TRBV5-1 and TRBJ1-1, the full variable domain reads KAGVTQTPRYLIKTRGQQVTLSCSPISGHRSVSWYQQTPGQGLQFLFEYFSETQRNKGNFPGRFSGRQFSNSRSEMNVSTLELGDSALYLCASSLDGISTEAFFGQGTRLTVV.